One and the same sample provided the 8 T cell receptor beta chains below, sequenced in a study of shared clonotypes between healthy human individuals. Profiled with immunoSEQ multiplex PCR; TCRdb holds only in-frame clones, not every one. The data contain around 720,000 clones, around four fifths of them singletons. The sequenced sample consisted of memory CD4+ T cells sorted from blood. Indicated subset: CD45RA-negative fraction. All receptors come from a woman aged 25 to 39 in good health.

In its sample, this clone was seen once. The rearrangement uses TRBV28 and TRBJ2-7, with TRBD2 matching over 9 bases. The CDR3 runs 15 residues. Germline V CDR1 and CDR2: MDHEN, SYDVKM. Losses at the gene ends were 5 bases for V and 3 bases for J; bases not matched to a gene: 8. CDR3 amino acids: CASSHVAGEGYEQYF. CDR3 in DNA: TGTGCCAGCAGTCACGTAGCGGGAGAAGGCTACGAGCAGTACTTC.

This clone appeared once. V gene TRBV7-7 combines with J gene TRBJ2-1; D unclear. The V end was cut by 1 base, the J end by 8 bases, with 9 bases between. The CDR3 loop spans 13 amino acids. The germline V gene has CDR1 SSHAT and CDR2 FNYEAQ (reference sequence). Here the CDR3 reads CASSLGQLHEQFF. DNA for the CDR3: TGTGCCAGCAGCTTAGGCCAGTTGCATGAGCAGTTCTTC.

This chain links TRBV29-1 with TRBJ1-4; D not certain. Trimming left V 7 bases short and J 7 bases short, with 10 bases between. This CDR3 comprises 11 residues. Germline V CDR1 and CDR2: SQVTM, ANQGSEA. CDR3 nucleotide sequence: TGCAGCGGGATACGCGGTGAAAAACTGTTTTTT. Its translation is CSGIRGEKLFF.

In its sample, this clone was seen many times. The chain combines TRBV19 with TRBJ1-4, with D possibly TRBD1 on 5 matching bases. Trimming pared 8 bases from V and 7 bases from J, leaving 14 bases between. In germline, CDR1 is LNHDA, CDR2 SQIVND (reference sequence). The CDR3 length is 13 residues. CDR3 sequence: CASQRGWREKLFF. The CDR3 nucleotides read TGTGCCAGTCAAAGGGGATGGCGTGAAAAACTGTTTTTT.

V gene TRBV7-8 combines with J gene TRBJ2-7; 7 positions match TRBD1. CDR3 length: 15 amino acids. The germline V gene encodes CDR1 SGHVS and CDR2 FQNEAQ. V dropped 6 bases and J dropped 0; count of bases not matched to a gene: 8. The CDR3 region is CASRPDRASSYEQYF. CDR3 nucleotides: TGTGCCAGCAGGCCAGACAGGGCCTCCTCCTACGAGCAGTACTTC. The whole variable domain, filled in from reference TRBV7-8 and TRBJ2-7, reads GAGVSQSPRYKVAKRGQDVALRCDPISGHVSLFWYQQALGQGPEFLTYFQNEAQLDKSGLPSDRFFAERPEGSVSTLKIQRTQQEDSAVYLCASRPDRASSYEQYFGPGTRLTVT.

The chain couples TRBV19 to TRBJ1-4; no definite D call. CDR3 length: 15 residues. V was trimmed by 4 bases and J by 0 bases, leaving 9 bases between them. CDR1 is LNHDA and CDR2 is SQIVND in the germline V gene (reference sequence). The CDR3 nucleotides read TGTGCCAGTAGTAGGGCAGCTGCAACTAATGAAAAACTGTTTTTT. This translates into CASSRAAATNEKLFF.

This clone was observed a single time. The CDR3: CAHWKGLNDNEQFF. The CDR3 DNA reads TGTGCCCATTGGAAGGGGCTCAACGACAATGAGCAGTTCTTC. J is TRBJ2-1 and V is TRBV10-3; the D gene is possibly TRBD1 (5 bases). Germline V lookup: CDR1 ENHRY, CDR2 SYGVKD. The CDR3 totals 14 residues. Trimming removed 11 bases at V and 5 bases at J, with 19 bases between.

Details on this clone: Other DNA sequences in the same sample also yield this CDR3. The chain links TRBV11-3 to TRBJ2-6; no definite D call. CDR1 SGHNT and CDR2 YENEEA come from the germline V gene. The V end was cut by 1 base, the J end by 0 bases, with 4 bases between. CDR3 length: 15 amino acids. This chain's CDR3 is CASSLGGSGANVLTF. The CDR3 region has the DNA TGTGCCAGCAGCTTAGGAGGCTCTGGGGCCAACGTCCTGACTTTC.